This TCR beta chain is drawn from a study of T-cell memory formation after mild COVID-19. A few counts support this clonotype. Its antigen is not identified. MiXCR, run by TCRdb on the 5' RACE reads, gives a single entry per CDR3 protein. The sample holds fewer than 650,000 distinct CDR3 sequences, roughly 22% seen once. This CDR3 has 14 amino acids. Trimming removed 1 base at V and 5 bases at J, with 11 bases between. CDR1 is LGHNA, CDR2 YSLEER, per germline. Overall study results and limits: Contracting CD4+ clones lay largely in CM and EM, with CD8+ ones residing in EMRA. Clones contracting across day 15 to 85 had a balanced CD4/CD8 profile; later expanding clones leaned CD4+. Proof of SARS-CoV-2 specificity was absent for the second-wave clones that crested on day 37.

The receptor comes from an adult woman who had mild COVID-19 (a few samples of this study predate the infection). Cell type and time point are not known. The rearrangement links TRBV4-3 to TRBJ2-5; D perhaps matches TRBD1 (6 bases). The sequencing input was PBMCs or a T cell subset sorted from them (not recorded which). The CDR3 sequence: CASSQVGQGETQYF. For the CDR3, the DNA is TGCGCCAGCAGCCAAGTGGGCCAGGGGGAGACCCAGTACTTC.